This TCR delta chain was documented in a study of gamma-delta chains in newborns, infants, children. CDR3 length: 21 amino acids. The V gene's germline CDR1 is TSWWSYY and CDR2 QGS. The trim removed 2 bases at V and 0 bases at J, leaving 19 bases unmatched. TCRdb reprocessed the reads through CATT. The sample contains around 5,000 delta-chain clones, about 14% of which appear only once. This chain connects TRDV1 to TRDJ1; TRDD3 agrees at 9 bases. The receptor was isolated from a child who was a newborn, infant or young child, either healthy, febrile or measles-vaccinated (not recorded which). The sample in question was blood, obtained at baseline. CDR3 residues: CALGEEALLPLLGENTDKLIF. CDR3 nucleotide sequence: TGTGCTCTTGGGGAAGAGGCCCTCCTACCCTTACTGGGGGAAAACACCGATAAACTCATCTTT.